The 19 T cell receptor beta chains below all came from one sample that was sequenced in a study of blood T cell repertoires in COVID-19. Libraries were prepared by immunoSEQ multiplex PCR; TCRdb keeps only in-frame clonotypes and omits some of them. The data hold under 300,000 clones, with roughly 89% observed a single time. Sequencing was performed on peripheral blood. These receptors were collected from an older woman with COVID-19, enrolled during active disease.

The V and J genes are TRBV5-1 and TRBJ1-1; 7 nucleotides match TRBD1. The CDR3 spans 16 residues. V trimming: 1 base; J trimming: 7 bases; junction bases outside the gene matches: 13. Germline V gene data show CDR1 as SGHRS and CDR2 as YFSETQ. For the CDR3, the DNA is TGCGCCAGCAGCTTGACTAGAGGGGGCGTATATAATGAAGCTTTCTTT. It encodes CASSLTRGGVYNEAFF.

Written as DNA, the CDR3 is TGTGCCAACAACAGGGGGCGAGATTACGAGCAGTACTTC. Translating it yields CANNRGRDYEQYF. The chain employs TRBV2 and TRBJ2-7; 9 nucleotides match TRBD1. Trimming took 10 bases from V and 4 from J; bases not matched to a gene: 8. Germline loops: CDR1 SNHLY, CDR2 FYNNEI. This CDR3 contains 13 residues.

The rearrangement joins TRBV23-1 to TRBJ1-2; 8 bases are shared with TRBD1. TRBV23-1 is known as an ORF, though its function is uncertain. The CDR3 runs 16 residues. The ends lost 2 bases at V and 7 bases at J; junction bases unmatched: 12. CDR3 in amino acids: CASSQPPGQEFFGYTF. The DNA for the CDR3 is TGCGCCAGCAGTCAACCCCCGGGACAGGAGTTTTTTGGCTACACCTTC.

The CDR3: CASSFGGAHGYTF. The CDR3 DNA follows: TGTGCCAGCAGTTTTGGCGGGGCTCACGGCTACACCTTC. The rearrangement joins TRBV12-3 or TRBV12-4 to TRBJ1-2; perhaps TRBD1 as D (5 bases). V dropped 3 bases and J dropped 8 bases, with 13 bases sitting between them. The CDR3 runs to 13 residues.

This sequence joins TRBV5-4 and TRBJ2-1; 13 nucleotides align to TRBD2. Germline CDR1 is SGHNT and CDR2 is YYREEE (reference sequence). CDR3 length: 16 residues. The V and J ends lost 6 bases and 9 bases, in that order; junction bases with no gene match: 12. CDR3 sequence reads: CASTPSTSGGAGEQFF. The CDR3 nucleotides are TGTGCCAGCACCCCTTCAACTAGCGGGGGGGCCGGTGAGCAGTTCTTC.

This chain links TRBV5-4 with TRBJ2-1; 10 bases map to TRBD2. The V gene's germline CDR1 is SGHNT and CDR2 YYREEE (reference sequence). The ends lost 3 bases at V and 4 bases at J; junction bases unmatched: 7. This CDR3 comprises 16 residues. CDR3 nucleotides: TGTGCCAGCAGCTCCCAGCTAGCGGGGGTTTACAATGAGCAGTTCTTC. Encoded protein: CASSSQLAGVYNEQFF.

V usage is TRBV7-9 and J usage is TRBJ2-5; perhaps TRBD1 as D (5 bases). Germline V gene lookup returns CDR1 SEHNR and CDR2 FQNEAQ (reference sequence). The CDR3 is made up of 11 amino acids. V was clipped by 4 bases and J by 9 bases, with 9 bases between them. The CDR3 sequence is CASSSQGAQYF. The CDR3, as DNA: TGTGCCAGCAGCTCTCAGGGCGCCCAGTACTTC.

This clone has only one observation. The chain uses TRBV2 and TRBJ1-1, with TRBD1 as a possible D gene (6 bases). V gave up 4 bases and J gave up 1 base, with 10 bases separating them. The CDR3 has 14 amino acids. The germline V gene has CDR1 SNHLY and CDR2 FYNNEI. The CDR3 sequence is CASSGGQTNTEAFF. The CDR3 nucleotides read TGTGCCAGCAGTGGTGGACAGACGAACACTGAAGCTTTCTTT.

The chain links TRBV11-3 to TRBJ1-1, with unresolved D. The germline gives CDR1 SGHNT, CDR2 YENEEA. The CDR3 sequence is 13 residues long. With 6 bases removed from V and 10 bases from J, the gap between germline ends came to 18 bases. CDR3 amino acids: CASSKGTGLAAFF. In DNA, the CDR3 is TGTGCCAGCAGTAAGGGAACCGGACTGGCAGCTTTCTTT. The entire variable domain, with the rest obtained from reference TRBV11-3 and TRBJ1-1, is as follows: EAGVVQSPRYKIIEKKQPVAFWCNPISGHNTLYWYLQNLGQGPELLIRYENEEAVDDSQLPKDRFSAERLKGVDSTLKIQPAELGDSAVYLCASSKGTGLAAFFGQGTRLTVV.

This clone showed up just a few times. V is TRBV20-1 and J is TRBJ1-2, with D uncertain. Germline V CDR1 and CDR2: DFQATT, SNEGSKA (reference sequence). Trimming removed 6 bases from V and 3 bases from J, with 8 bases in between. The CDR3 length is 11 residues. CDR3 loop: CSAKADYGYTF. The CDR3 nucleotides read TGCAGTGCCAAAGCGGACTATGGCTACACCTTC.

J is TRBJ2-5 and V is TRBV5-6, with a weak D call TRBD2 (5 bases). The CDR3 extends over 12 amino acids. Germline CDR1 and CDR2: SGHDT and YYEEEE. Trimming took off 2 bases at V and 6 bases at J, with 8 bases between the two ends. In DNA, the CDR3 is TGTGCCAGCAGCTTCGGGGTACAGACCCAGTACTTC. This encodes CASSFGVQTQYF. The entire variable domain, with the rest obtained from reference TRBV5-6 and TRBJ2-5, is as follows: DAGVTQSPTHLIKTRGQQVTLRCSPKSGHDTVSWYQQALGQGPQFIFQYYEEEERQRGNFPDRFSGHQFPNYSSELNVNALLLGDSALYLCASSFGVQTQYFGPGTRLLVL.

This clone has only one observation. This chain uses TRBV9 with TRBJ1-1; 8 positions agree with TRBD1. The CDR3 covers 15 residues. Germline V CDR1 and CDR2: SGDLS, YYNGEE. Germline trimming cut 4 bases from V and 3 bases from J; bases unmatched to any gene: 8. The DNA for the CDR3 is TGTGCCAGCAGCCCCCGGGGACAGGTTTACACTGAAGCTTTCTTT. Protein: CASSPRGQVYTEAFF.

This clone was seen a single time. The rearrangement joins TRBV5-4 to TRBJ2-3; 7 nucleotides agree with TRBD2. After removal of 5 bases from V and 0 bases from J, the junction contained 6 bases not matched to a gene. Germline CDR1 reads SGHNT; CDR2 reads YYREEE (reference sequence). The CDR3 covers 15 residues. The CDR3 region has the DNA TGTGCCAGCAGAGCCGGGACTACCAGCACAGATACGCAGTATTTT. It yields the protein CASRAGTTSTDTQYF.

The gene calls are TRBV5-1 and TRBJ1-1, with 9 positions matching TRBD1. Germline CDR1 reads SGHRS; CDR2 reads YFSETQ. The CDR3 runs 16 residues. V lost 5 bases to trimming and J lost 4 bases; unmatched junction nucleotides: 12. The CDR3 nucleotides are TGCGCCAGCAGTCATATACCCGGACAGGGGTTCACTGAAGCTTTCTTT. It yields the protein CASSHIPGQGFTEAFF.

V is TRBV7-3 and J is TRBJ2-3; maybe TRBD2 (6 bases). This CDR3 has 14 residues. V was clipped by 1 base and J by 2 bases, with 7 bases between them. Germline loops: CDR1 SGHTA, CDR2 FQGTGA. For the CDR3, the DNA is TGTGCCAGCAGCTTAAGGGACTTCACAGATACGCAGTATTTT. Its protein product is CASSLRDFTDTQYF.

The chain recombines TRBV5-5 with TRBJ1-5; D is unresolved. V was pared by 4 bases and J by 0 bases, with 14 bases between. Germline V gene lookup returns CDR1 SGHKS and CDR2 YYEKEE (reference sequence). The length of the CDR3 is 16 residues. CDR3 in amino acids: CASSEGYILSNQPQHF. CDR3 bases: TGTGCCAGCAGCGAGGGATACATCCTTAGCAATCAGCCCCAGCATTTT.

The DNA for the CDR3 is TGTGCCAGCACCGAGGAAGAGACCCAGTACTTC. This sequence encodes CASTEEETQYF. The chain uses TRBV6-5 and TRBJ2-5; D is uncertain. CDR3 size: 11 residues. V was trimmed by 7 bases and J by 3 bases, leaving 6 bases between them. Germline CDR1 MNHEY, CDR2 SVGAGI.

The chain joins TRBV4-3 to TRBJ1-1; 9 bases fit TRBD1. CDR1 is LGHNA, CDR2 YSLEER, per germline. The CDR3 is made up of 15 amino acids. V trimming: 4 bases; J trimming: 7 bases; junction bases outside the gene matches: 10. CDR3: CASSLTRDRANEAFF. As DNA, the CDR3 is TGCGCCAGCAGCCTCACGAGGGACAGGGCGAATGAAGCTTTCTTT.

CDR3 loop: CASSPGQDSYNEQFF. The CDR3 DNA follows: TGTGCCAGCTCACCTGGACAGGACTCCTACAATGAGCAGTTCTTC. This sequence joins TRBV18 and TRBJ2-1, with 7 bases aligning to TRBD1. The trim removed 3 bases at V and 0 bases at J, leaving 2 bases unmatched. The CDR3 has 15 residues. Per the germline V gene, CDR1 is KGHSH and CDR2 is LQKENI.